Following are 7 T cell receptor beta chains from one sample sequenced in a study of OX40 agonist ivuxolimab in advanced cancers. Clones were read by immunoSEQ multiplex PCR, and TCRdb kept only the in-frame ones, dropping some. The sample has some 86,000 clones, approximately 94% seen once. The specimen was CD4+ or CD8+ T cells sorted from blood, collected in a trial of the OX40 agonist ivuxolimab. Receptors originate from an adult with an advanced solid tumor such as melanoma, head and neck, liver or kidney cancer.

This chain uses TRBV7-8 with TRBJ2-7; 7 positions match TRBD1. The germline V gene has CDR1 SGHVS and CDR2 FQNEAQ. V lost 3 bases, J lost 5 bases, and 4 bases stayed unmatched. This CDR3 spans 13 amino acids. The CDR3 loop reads CASSFYRGNEQYF. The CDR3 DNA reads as TGTGCCAGCAGCTTTTACAGGGGAAACGAGCAGTACTTC.

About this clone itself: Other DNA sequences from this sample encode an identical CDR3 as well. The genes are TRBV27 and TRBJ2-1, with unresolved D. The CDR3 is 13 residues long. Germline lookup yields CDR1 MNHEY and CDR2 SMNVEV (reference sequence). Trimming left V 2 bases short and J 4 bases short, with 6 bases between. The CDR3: CASSLSPYNEQFF. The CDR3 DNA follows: TGTGCCAGCAGTTTAAGCCCGTACAATGAGCAGTTCTTC.

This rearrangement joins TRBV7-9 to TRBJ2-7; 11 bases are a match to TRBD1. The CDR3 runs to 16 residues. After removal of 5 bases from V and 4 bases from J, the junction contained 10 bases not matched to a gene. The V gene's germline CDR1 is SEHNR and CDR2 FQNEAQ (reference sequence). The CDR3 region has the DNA TGTGCCAGCAGCCCTGGACAGGGGGCGTCGGGTTACGAGCAGTACTTC. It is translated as CASSPGQGASGYEQYF.

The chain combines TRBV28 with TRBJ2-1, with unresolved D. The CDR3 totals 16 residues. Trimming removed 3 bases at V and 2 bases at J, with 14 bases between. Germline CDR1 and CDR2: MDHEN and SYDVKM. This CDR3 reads CASSLRPVGTYNEQFF. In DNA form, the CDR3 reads TGTGCCAGCAGTTTGAGACCCGTGGGGACCTACAATGAGCAGTTCTTC.

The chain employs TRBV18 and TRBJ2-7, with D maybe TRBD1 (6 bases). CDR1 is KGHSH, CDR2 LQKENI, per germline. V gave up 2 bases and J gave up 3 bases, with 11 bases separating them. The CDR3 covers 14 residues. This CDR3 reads CASSPDRSRYEQYF. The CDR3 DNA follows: TGTGCCAGCTCACCAGACAGGTCTCGCTACGAGCAGTACTTC.

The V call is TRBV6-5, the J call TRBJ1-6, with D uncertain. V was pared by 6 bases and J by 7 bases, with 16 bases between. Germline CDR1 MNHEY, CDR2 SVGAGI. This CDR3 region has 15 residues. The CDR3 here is CASSDTKGPNSPLHF. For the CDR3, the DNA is TGTGCCAGCAGCGATACCAAGGGTCCGAATTCACCCCTCCACTTT.

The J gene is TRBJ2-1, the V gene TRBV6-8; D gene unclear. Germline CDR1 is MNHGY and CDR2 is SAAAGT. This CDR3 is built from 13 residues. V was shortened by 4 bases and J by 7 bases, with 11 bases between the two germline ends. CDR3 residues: CASSFADENEQFF. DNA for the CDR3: TGTGCCAGCAGTTTCGCCGACGAGAATGAGCAGTTCTTC.